This is a list of T cell receptor beta chains from one sample in a study. TCRdb redid the calling of the 5' RACE reads with MiXCR, one entry per CDR3 protein. The sample contains about 62,000 distinct CDR3 sequences, more than 25% of which appear only once. Sequencing was carried out using tumor-infiltrating naive CD4+ T cells sorted from the breast tumor. These TCRs come from a female donor with breast cancer. Each CDR3 is given with its conserved first and last residue. A D gene is named only where the DNA matches it firmly. Clone sizes are given selectively: once, few, many, or a class where the clone is expanded.

>TRBJ2-1|TRBD2|NA|TRBV28
CASSPPSPGLAIEQFF
TGTGCCAGCAGCCCCCCCTCCCCCGGACTAGCGATCGAGCAGTTCTTC
>TRBJ2-2|NA|few|TRBV2
CASDRINTGELFF
TGTGCCAGCGACCGAATAAACACCGGGGAGCTGTTTTTT
>TRBJ2-3|NA|NA|TRBV7-9
CASSLMSGPDTQYF
TGTGCCAGCAGCTTAATGAGCGGCCCGGATACGCAGTATTTT
>TRBJ1-4|TRBD1|few|TRBV4-3
CASSQSYRDRSEKLFF
TGCGCCAGCAGCCAATCATACCGGGACAGGTCTGAAAAACTGTTTTTT
>TRBJ2-5|NA|NA|TRBV30
CAWSLRGPKAETQYF
TGTGCCTGGTCCCTGCGAGGCCCGAAGGCAGAGACCCAGTACTTC
>TRBJ2-5|TRBD1|NA|TRBV20-1
CSARGGTGGQETQYF
TGCAGTGCTAGAGGCGGGACAGGGGGTCAAGAGACCCAGTACTTC
>TRBJ2-2|NA|few|TRBV12-3/TRBV12-4
CASSLGVAGELFF
TGTGCCAGCAGTTTAGGGGTTGCCGGGGAGCTGTTTTTT
>TRBJ2-7|TRBD1|few|TRBV7-6
CASSLMQGDHEQYF
TGTGCCAGCAGTCTAATGCAGGGGGACCACGAGCAGTACTTC
>TRBJ2-1|TRBD1|few|TRBV29-1
CSVGTGGYNEQFF
TGCAGCGTTGGGACAGGGGGGTACAATGAGCAGTTCTTC
>TRBJ2-1|TRBD1|NA|TRBV2
CASRDRGDEQFF
TGTGCCAGCAGGGACAGGGGCGATGAGCAGTTCTTC
>TRBJ1-1|TRBD1|NA|TRBV9
CASSVVGTGEGSEAFF
TGTGCCAGCAGCGTAGTCGGGACAGGGGAGGGCTCTGAAGCTTTCTTT
>TRBJ2-1|TRBD1|many|TRBV20-1
CSARERTGFNEQFF
TGCAGTGCTAGAGAAAGGACAGGGTTCAATGAGCAGTTCTTC
>TRBJ1-5|NA|NA|TRBV28
CASPIQGNQPQHF
TGTGCCTCGCCCATCCAGGGCAATCAGCCCCAGCATTTT
>TRBJ2-7|NA|few|TRBV6-1
CASTPGHSLSYEQYF
TGTGCCAGCACCCCAGGGCACAGTCTATCCTACGAGCAGTACTTC
>TRBJ2-1|NA|NA|TRBV4-2
CASSQPPGYNEQFF
TGTGCCAGCAGCCAACCCCCAGGGTACAATGAGCAGTTCTTC
>TRBJ2-2|TRBD2|many|TRBV6-4
CASSSGLAAGELFF
TGTGCCAGCAGCTCGGGACTAGCAGCCGGGGAGCTGTTTTTT
>TRBJ1-1|NA|NA|TRBV7-3
CASSPAGNTEAVF
TGTGCCAGCAGCCCTGCAGGGAACACTGAAGCTGTCTTT
>TRBJ1-2|TRBD1|NA|TRBV15
CATSEHRTGGLGYTF
TGTGCCACCAGCGAACACAGGACAGGGGGCCTTGGCTACACCTTC
>TRBJ2-3|NA|NA|TRBV6-5
CASSPTGPGRTDTQYF
TGTGCCAGCAGTCCTACAGGCCCAGGACGCACAGATACGCAGTATTTT
>TRBJ2-7|NA|NA|TRBV20-1
CSARDRLRYEQYF
TGCAGTGCTAGAGATCGGCTTCGGTACGAGCAGTACTTC
>TRBJ1-1|NA|NA|TRBV7-2
CASSLGGSGTEAFF
TGTGCCAGCAGCTTAGGAGGGTCGGGGACTGAAGCTTTCTTT
>TRBJ2-1|TRBD2|NA|TRBV5-4
CASSHYQLAGGPSLYNEQFF
TGTGCCAGCAGCCACTACCAACTAGCGGGAGGGCCGTCCCTCTACAATGAGCAGTTCTTC
>TRBJ2-7|NA|NA|TRBV7-9
CASSRQSQDDEQYF
TGTGCCAGCAGCCGACAGTCCCAGGACGACGAGCAGTACTTC
>TRBJ1-5|TRBD1|NA|TRBV7-2
CASSLAQGSGQPQHF
TGTGCCAGCAGCTTAGCACAGGGGTCAGGTCAGCCCCAGCATTTT
>TRBJ2-3|TRBD2|NA|TRBV18
CASSPGGGGSDTQYF
TGTGCCAGCTCACCAGGCGGGGGAGGCTCAGATACGCAGTATTTT
>TRBJ2-3|NA|few|TRBV2
CASSDRYTDTQYF
TGTGCCAGCAGTGATCGCTACACAGATACGCAGTATTTT
>TRBJ2-3|TRBD1|few|TRBV15
CATSLNRGQGGDTQYF
TGTGCCACCAGCTTAAACCGTGGACAGGGAGGTGATACGCAGTATTTT
>TRBJ2-3|NA|NA|TRBV20-1
CSAREGAGVDTQYF
TGCAGTGCTAGAGAAGGGGCCGGTGTAGATACGCAGTATTTT